This T cell receptor beta chain was found in a study of blood T cell repertoires in COVID-19 (dated by TCRdb to the early 2020s). Concerning the study at large: Samples covering the acute and convalescent phases of COVID-19 were provided by collaborators in the United States, Italy and Spain. The material from the prospective study consisted of cDNA or gDNA derived from T cells, B-cell-depleted T cells, or PBMCs. Deeply sampled blood TCRbeta repertoires from subjects exposed to, actively infected with, or recovered from COVID-19 were included in the dataset. The repertoires were made available in a free public database intended to serve as a resource for research on the immune response to SARS-CoV-2. Samples came from the ongoing ImmuneRACE study (first 160 participants) plus 1,254 subjects from 6 global collaborators. Nearly every sample came with metadata listing a de-identified subject ID, COVID-19 status, age in years and sex. Where available, HLA class I and class II types were obtained from metadata supplied by the sample provider rather than from assay-based typing.

From V the trimming removes 6 bases and from J it removes 5 bases, while the gene matches leave 3 bases of the junction unaccounted for. The CDR3 spans 12 residues, from the cysteine through the phenylalanine. Here the CDR3 DNA is all that survives: 36 bases in frame from base 1. TCRbeta CDR3 regions were amplified from genomic DNA using the immunoSEQ Assay, a bias-controlled multiplex PCR. The paper's processing steps were these. Nucleated cell counts per sample were estimated from amplification of reference gene primers within the assay. To quantify the absolute abundance of each unique TCRbeta CDR3 rearrangement, sequence reads were collapsed and filtered. For each sample, productive Simpson clonality was calculated as the square root of Simpson's diversity index over productive rearrangements. Not all clones reach the TCRdb copy of this immuneACCESS table, which keeps in-frame sequences only. Checked studies attribute under half of the gap to unresolved V genes and leave the rest unexplained. V, J and clone size are those of that table, while D and trimming were read from the DNA. Counted in this sample were 85,000 to 100,000 clones; about four fifths of them appeared once. The ten largest make up 4% to 6% of the sample.

To note about this clone: Its target antigen remains unknown. No much larger clone exists at a distance of one base, and base qualities are not known.

Study-wide conclusions, independent of this receptor: Clinical and demographic metadata were provided uncurated, with the amount varying by source and participant.

One collaborating source in Seattle enrolled patients during active infection and followed them longitudinally through the course of disease. The collaborating institutions used their own protocols to collect whole blood in K2EDTA tubes. For TCRbeta analysis, collaborators shipped samples as frozen whole blood, isolated PBMCs, or DNA extracted from either of those sample types. The V and J segments used are TRBV12-3 or TRBV12-4 and TRBJ1-1; the central 7 bases match TRBD1. This clonotype was obtained from an elderly man with COVID-19, enrolled during active disease. Sequences were obtained from peripheral blood. The encoded CDR3 is CASRHRGTEAFF. The DNA is as follows: TGTGCCAGCAGGCACAGGGGAACTGAAGCTTTCTTT.